The entry that follows covers one T cell receptor beta chain sequence. As yet, its antigen is unknown. Vbeta (60) and Jbeta (13) primers were used in the PCR. In the source study's methods: It was a later analysis that counted about 80 million unique TCR beta chains, of which roughly 11 million were shared. This table comes from immunoSEQ multiplex PCR, and its TCRdb copy is limited to in-frame clones, with some not included. The DNA was the basis for D and trimming; V, J and clone size are from that table. This repertoire includes roughly 76,000 clones. Between the trimmed V and J ends, which lost 3 bases and 5 bases, there was a span of 4 bases. Germline V gene lookup returns CDR1 MNHEY and CDR2 SMNVEV (reference sequence). This CDR3 has 12 residues. This sample is part of a study of cytomegalovirus exposure and HLA in healthy donors. The wider study: As released early, the data held roughly 85 million unique TCRs from HLA-typed donors. Membership in the Caucasian-associated ancestry cluster was found for about four fifths of approximately 430 genotyped donors. Findings of the study overall: HLA restriction was apparent for most CMV-associated TCR beta chains in a later analysis.

This clonotype was obtained from a female donor in good health and CMV-seropositive. Sequencing input: PBMCs. The genes are TRBV27 and TRBJ2-2; D gene ambiguous. DNA of the CDR3: TGTGCCAGCAGTTTCCCTACCGGGGAGCTGTTTTTT. Its translation: CASSFPTGELFF.